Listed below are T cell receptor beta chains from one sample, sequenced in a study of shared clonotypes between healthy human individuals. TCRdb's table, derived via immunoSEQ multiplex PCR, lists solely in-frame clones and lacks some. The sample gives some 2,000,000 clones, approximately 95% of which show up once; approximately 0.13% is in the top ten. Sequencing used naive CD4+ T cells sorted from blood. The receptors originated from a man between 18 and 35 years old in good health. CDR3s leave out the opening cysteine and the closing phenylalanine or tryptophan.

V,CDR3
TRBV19,ASSRQTYGYT
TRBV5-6,ASTDRVAGTEAF
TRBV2,ASNLAGTYEQY
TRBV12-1,AIRAGISYEQY
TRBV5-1,ASSHGGSDTQY
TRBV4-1,ASSQARTGHNSPLH
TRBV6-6,ASNPGQTHTGELF
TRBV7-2,ASSPGTGGHEAF
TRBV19,ASSIEGPNYEQY
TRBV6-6,ASSSPDSNYGYT
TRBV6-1,ASSAAPKVKSYEQY
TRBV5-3,ARTIRQTYEQY
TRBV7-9,ASSSTSGSEYEQY
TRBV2,ASMWLGTGEAF
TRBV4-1,ASSPEGAGSYEQY
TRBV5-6,ASSFVGLAGANTGELF
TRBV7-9,ASSQNMNTEAF
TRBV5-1,ASSFRDNSYEQY
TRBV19,ASSMTADNQPQH
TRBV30,AWSGVHYEQY
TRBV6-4,ASSEGPLGGTQY
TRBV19,ASSIGGAGNQPQH
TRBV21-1,ASSKEGSFWEDQPQH
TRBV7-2,ASSLPPQYEQY
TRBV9,ASGTGPEQY
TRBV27,ASSGQGSLSPEQY
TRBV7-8,ASSLVGPGQSSYEQY
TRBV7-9,ASSALTGGSTEAF
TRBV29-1,SVEGNSLSQY
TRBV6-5,ASSRPPRGEQY
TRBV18,ASSPSAGNRYEQY
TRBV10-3,AISESGTYEQY